A single sample gave rise to the 8 T cell receptor beta chains below, sequenced in a study of T cell responses to AZD1222 COVID-19 vaccine. Assay: immunoSEQ multiplex PCR; the TCRdb copy retains only in-frame clones and omits some. The table has around 95,000 clones, 88% seen once. The sequencing used peripheral blood, collected on day 0 of AZD1222 vaccination. These receptors were obtained from an adult in good health.

The chain couples TRBV6-5 to TRBJ1-2, with D possibly being TRBD1 (5 bases). There are 14 residues in the CDR3. The germline gives CDR1 MNHEY, CDR2 SVGAGI. V was clipped by 10 bases and J by 1 base, with 16 bases between them. CDR3 in amino acids: CATSLRGLNYGYTF. CDR3 nucleotides: TGTGCCACCTCCCTCCGGGGCCTTAACTATGGCTACACCTTC.

J is TRBJ1-5 and V is TRBV19; 8 bases match TRBD1. Germline assignment: CDR1 LNHDA and CDR2 SQIVND (reference sequence). The V gene end was trimmed by 7 bases and the J gene end by 5 bases; junction bases not matched to a gene: 7. The CDR3 consists of 14 residues. The CDR3 reads CASTYRGSDQPQHF. For the CDR3, the DNA is TGTGCCAGTACCTACAGGGGGAGTGATCAGCCCCAGCATTTT.

This chain connects TRBV5-1 to TRBJ2-1, with 9 bases that match TRBD2. J was trimmed by 3 bases and V by 0 bases; bases with no gene match: 4. Germline CDR1 SGHRS, CDR2 YFSETQ. The CDR3 length is 16 residues. This chain's CDR3 is CASSLGLAGDYNEQFF. In DNA form, the CDR3 reads TGCGCCAGCAGCTTGGGGTTAGCGGGAGACTACAATGAGCAGTTCTTC.

This clone was observed a few times. The genes are TRBV6-1 and TRBJ2-1; tentatively, D is TRBD1 (5 bases). V was trimmed by 3 bases and J by 0 bases, leaving 9 bases between them. This CDR3 region has 15 residues. The germline gives CDR1 MNHNS, CDR2 SASEGT. DNA of the CDR3: TGTGCCAGCAGTGAGGACAAGGGCTCCTACAATGAGCAGTTCTTC. Translated: CASSEDKGSYNEQFF.

The chain uses TRBV5-6 and TRBJ2-7; D may be TRBD2 (5 bases). Looked up from germline, CDR1 is SGHDT and CDR2 is YYEEEE. V dropped 3 bases and J dropped 0 bases, with 16 bases sitting between them. CDR3 size: 16 residues. CDR3 residues: CASSSWASMSSYEQYF. The CDR3 region has the DNA TGTGCCAGCAGCTCCTGGGCTAGCATGAGCTCCTACGAGCAGTACTTC.

The gene calls are TRBV4-1 and TRBJ2-1; 11 positions agree with TRBD2. Per the germline V gene, CDR1 is MGHRA and CDR2 is YSYEKL. V was clipped by 3 bases and J by 7 bases; unmatched bases: 14. The CDR3 consists of 18 residues. CDR3 nucleotides: TGCGCCAGCAGCCACCTCTTAAAACTAGCGGGAGTTCGTAATGAGCAGTTCTTC. It translates to CASSHLLKLAGVRNEQFF.

V usage is TRBV2 and J usage is TRBJ1-6, with TRBD1 matching 7 bases. The V segment lost 2 bases and the J segment 8 bases; nucleotides outside the gene matches: 6. There are 15 residues in the CDR3. Germline CDR1 and CDR2: SNHLY and FYNNEI. The CDR3 spells CASSEWGRGDSPLHF. The CDR3 bases are TGTGCCAGCAGTGAATGGGGCAGGGGGGATTCACCCCTCCACTTT.

This clone has only a few counts. This chain uses TRBV11-2 with TRBJ1-5; 10 bases are shared with TRBD1. The CDR3 length is 16 residues. The J segment lost 4 bases and the V segment lost 5 bases, leaving 8 bases of the junction unmatched. Germline V gene lookup returns CDR1 SGHAT and CDR2 FQNNGV. The CDR3 spells CASSHGQGVGNQPQHF. The DNA of the CDR3 is TGTGCCAGCAGCCACGGACAGGGGGTGGGGAATCAGCCCCAGCATTTT.